This T cell receptor (beta chain) is drawn from a study of blood T cell repertoires in COVID-19. Looking at the study overall: Material from acute and convalescent COVID-19 was sourced from the United States, Italy and Spain.

Profiling relied on immunoSEQ multiplex PCR, and the TCRdb table lists in-frame clones only, not all of them. This table has more than 65,000 clones, 70% to 90% appearing once. The CDR3 contains 16 residues. Germline V gene sequence: CDR1 SGHKS, CDR2 YYEKEE (reference sequence). V dropped 6 bases and J dropped 5; count of bases not matched to a gene: 14. V and J are TRBV5-5 and TRBJ1-2, with TRBD1 matching over 9 bases. This TCR was recovered from a man over 45 with acute or convalescent COVID-19. Sequencing was carried out using peripheral blood. The DNA for the CDR3 is TGTGCCAGCACCATCCTGCCGGGACAGGGAGTTTATGGCTACACCTTC. Residues: CASTILPGQGVYGYTF.